These T cell receptor beta chains were read from a single sample in a study of T cell repertoires in cytomegalovirus infection. Each CDR3 protein gets one entry after TCRdb re-called the reads with MiXCR. Found here are about 140,000 distinct CDR3 sequences, about 6.5% of them singletons; the top ten hold around 17%. The specimen was PBMCs. The receptor set was obtained from a human donor in good health (CMV status not recorded). Some clones in this sample may be carry-over from other donors' samples. Both conserved end residues are part of each CDR3. The order of the fields is V gene, J gene, CDR3 protein.

V gene: TRBV29-1
J gene: TRBJ1-2
CDR3 protein: CSVGDDGIYGYTF

V gene: TRBV5-5
J gene: TRBJ1-5
CDR3 protein: CASSQLYSNQPQHF

V gene: TRBV11-2
J gene: TRBJ2-3
CDR3 protein: CASSQGLEDFNTQYF

V gene: TRBV20-1
J gene: TRBJ2-3
CDR3 protein: CSARDWQGSTDTQYF

V gene: TRBV7-8
J gene: TRBJ2-7
CDR3 protein: CASSPTGQGDEQYF

V gene: TRBV7-8
J gene: TRBJ1-6
CDR3 protein: CASSLEVQGANNSPLHF

V gene: TRBV7-3
J gene: TRBJ1-3
CDR3 protein: CASSLAWGKGPSPINSGNTIYF

V gene: TRBV12-3/TRBV12-4
J gene: TRBJ1-2
CDR3 protein: CASTPRGRTYGYTF

V gene: TRBV5-5
J gene: TRBJ1-1
CDR3 protein: CASSSYAVGSEAFF

V gene: TRBV4-1
J gene: TRBJ1-4
CDR3 protein: CASSHLDRESGKLFF

V gene: TRBV6-2/TRBV6-3
J gene: TRBJ2-7
CDR3 protein: CASSYSRGLGEQYF

V gene: TRBV7-2
J gene: TRBJ2-5
CDR3 protein: CASSLDGFQETQYF

V gene: TRBV12-3/TRBV12-4
J gene: TRBJ2-1
CDR3 protein: CASSLEKIRGYNEQFF

V gene: TRBV7-3
J gene: TRBJ1-1
CDR3 protein: CASSRGPAEAEAFF

V gene: TRBV7-9
J gene: TRBJ2-7
CDR3 protein: CASSLTFYEQYF

V gene: TRBV2
J gene: TRBJ1-4
CDR3 protein: CASSGTATNEKLFF

V gene: TRBV29-1
J gene: TRBJ2-7
CDR3 protein: CSVMEGLAGYEQYF

V gene: TRBV7-2
J gene: TRBJ1-1
CDR3 protein: CASSLRGQGAVNTEAFF

V gene: TRBV7-2
J gene: TRBJ2-3
CDR3 protein: CASSLSGTQYF

V gene: TRBV29-1
J gene: TRBJ1-4
CDR3 protein: CSVDAAGQGEKLFF

V gene: TRBV15
J gene: TRBJ2-7
CDR3 protein: CATSRETDRGDEQYF

V gene: TRBV12-5
J gene: TRBJ2-1
CDR3 protein: CASGLNRGGSYNEQFF

V gene: TRBV25-1
J gene: TRBJ2-7
CDR3 protein: CASSDYRGADYEQYF

V gene: TRBV6-6
J gene: TRBJ2-3
CDR3 protein: CASAQIAGVTDTQYF

V gene: TRBV7-3
J gene: TRBJ1-1
CDR3 protein: CASSETGLGDTEAFF

V gene: TRBV7-2
J gene: TRBJ2-1
CDR3 protein: CASSPMGGSYNEQFF

V gene: TRBV2
J gene: TRBJ1-2
CDR3 protein: CASRGHLFWSAF

V gene: TRBV4-1
J gene: TRBJ1-2
CDR3 protein: CASSREYQVDGYTF

V gene: TRBV28
J gene: TRBJ1-6
CDR3 protein: CASSLDSRRGELYNSPLHF

V gene: TRBV7-8
J gene: TRBJ1-2
CDR3 protein: CASSLALEGPNYGYTF

V gene: TRBV27
J gene: TRBJ2-5
CDR3 protein: CASSLSRGAVRETQYF

V gene: TRBV7-2
J gene: TRBJ1-1
CDR3 protein: CASSNYKEAGRRSAFF

V gene: TRBV6-8
J gene: TRBJ1-2
CDR3 protein: CASSSSGGYTF

V gene: TRBV7-8
J gene: TRBJ2-1
CDR3 protein: CASSTPTYNEQFF

V gene: TRBV28
J gene: TRBJ1-1
CDR3 protein: CASSLLGQGARPEAFF

V gene: TRBV7-2
J gene: TRBJ1-5
CDR3 protein: CASSSRGSNQPQHF

V gene: TRBV5-4
J gene: TRBJ2-1
CDR3 protein: CASSGQGLSYNEQFF

V gene: TRBV6-2/TRBV6-3
J gene: TRBJ2-5
CDR3 protein: CASGAGSRQETQYF

V gene: TRBV29-1
J gene: TRBJ2-2
CDR3 protein: CSVATGVNTGELFF

V gene: TRBV20-1
J gene: TRBJ1-5
CDR3 protein: CSASALGQALNQPQHF

V gene: TRBV4-2
J gene: TRBJ1-5
CDR3 protein: CASSQDIRGQSNQPQHF

V gene: TRBV25-1
J gene: TRBJ1-1
CDR3 protein: CASSIRRLNTEAFF

V gene: TRBV30
J gene: TRBJ2-7
CDR3 protein: CAWSRLGQGNIEQYF

V gene: TRBV7-3
J gene: TRBJ1-1
CDR3 protein: CASSQRTGSTEAFF

V gene: TRBV29-1
J gene: TRBJ2-7
CDR3 protein: CSVETSGIQQYF

V gene: TRBV2
J gene: TRBJ2-2
CDR3 protein: CASRTSTSGGNTGELFF

V gene: TRBV20-1
J gene: TRBJ2-4
CDR3 protein: CSASLAGLAAKNIQYF

V gene: TRBV20-1
J gene: TRBJ2-3
CDR3 protein: CSARDWPDTQYF

V gene: TRBV7-8
J gene: TRBJ2-7
CDR3 protein: CASRTVLAGGHEQYF

V gene: TRBV6-6
J gene: TRBJ2-5
CDR3 protein: CASSYSSGRLGGTQYF

V gene: TRBV20-1
J gene: TRBJ2-2
CDR3 protein: CSVSRRHPGELFF

V gene: TRBV28
J gene: TRBJ1-1
CDR3 protein: CASSHAKFRGDLSTEAFF

V gene: TRBV28
J gene: TRBJ2-7
CDR3 protein: CASSLEGEQYF

V gene: TRBV12-3/TRBV12-4
J gene: TRBJ1-1
CDR3 protein: CASKLSGTGVLKNTEAFF

V gene: TRBV7-2
J gene: TRBJ1-5
CDR3 protein: CASSLVGGTGQPQHF

V gene: TRBV20-1
J gene: TRBJ2-5
CDR3 protein: CSAIPGGRQTQYF

V gene: TRBV12-3/TRBV12-4
J gene: TRBJ1-3
CDR3 protein: CASSPQGNSGNTIYF

V gene: TRBV7-2
J gene: TRBJ2-7
CDR3 protein: CASSPGTLIGQYF

V gene: TRBV7-9
J gene: TRBJ2-3
CDR3 protein: CASSLDLSGGATDTQYF